This T cell receptor (beta chain) was retrieved from a study of blood T cell repertoires in COVID-19. The CDR3 consists of 16 residues. Between the trimmed V and J ends, which lost 5 bases and 5 bases, there was a span of 22 bases. CDR1 and CDR2 (germline): MNHEY, SMNVEV (reference sequence). Generated by immunoSEQ multiplex PCR, the TCRdb table keeps only in-frame clones and is missing some. The table lists about 210,000 clones, under 85% of them singletons. The clonotype comes from a woman aged 80 or older with COVID-19, enrolled during active disease. The sequenced sample was peripheral blood. The rearrangement joins TRBV27 to TRBJ2-7, with D maybe TRBD2 (6 bases). CDR3 sequence: CASSPRERALLNEQYF. DNA for the CDR3: TGTGCCAGCAGTCCGCGTGAGCGGGCCCTCTTAAACGAGCAGTACTTC.